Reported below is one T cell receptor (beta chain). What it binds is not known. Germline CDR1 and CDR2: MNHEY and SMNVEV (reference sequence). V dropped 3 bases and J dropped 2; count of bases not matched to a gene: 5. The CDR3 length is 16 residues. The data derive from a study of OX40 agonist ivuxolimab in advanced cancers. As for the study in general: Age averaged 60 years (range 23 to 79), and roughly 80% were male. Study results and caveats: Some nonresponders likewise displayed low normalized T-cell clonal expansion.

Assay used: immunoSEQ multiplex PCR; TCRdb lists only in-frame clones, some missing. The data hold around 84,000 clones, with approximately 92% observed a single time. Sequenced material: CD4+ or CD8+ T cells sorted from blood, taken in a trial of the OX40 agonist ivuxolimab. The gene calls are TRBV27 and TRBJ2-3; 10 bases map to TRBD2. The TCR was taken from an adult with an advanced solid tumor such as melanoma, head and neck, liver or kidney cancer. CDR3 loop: CASSLGSGGTTDTQYF. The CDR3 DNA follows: TGTGCCAGCAGTTTGGGTAGCGGGGGGACCACAGATACGCAGTATTTT.